A few counts support the clone carrying this TCR beta chain. This record belongs to a study of blood T cell repertoires in COVID-19. Whole-study context: COVID-19 samples, acute and convalescent, were from the United States, Italy and Spain.

Trimming removed 4 bases from V and 5 bases from J, with 11 bases in between. The germline gives CDR1 LNHDA, CDR2 SQIVND (reference sequence). The CDR3 runs to 13 residues. Clones were sequenced by immunoSEQ multiplex PCR, and TCRdb holds only the in-frame ones, with some missing. The table lists 100,000 to 150,000 clones, approximately 88% of them singletons. V is TRBV19 and J is TRBJ1-1; maybe TRBD1 (5 bases). Sequenced sample: peripheral blood. The origin of this receptor is a man aged 65 to 85 with active COVID-19. CDR3 coding DNA: TGTGCCAGTAGTACCCCAGGGTGGACTGAAGCTTTCTTT. Protein product: CASSTPGWTEAFF.